This T cell receptor (beta chain) was recorded in a study of identical twins. Trimming removed 6 bases at V and 1 base at J, with 13 bases between. Germline assignment: CDR1 MNHEY and CDR2 SVGAGI. This CDR3 region has 16 residues. Study observations and caveats: Not following the same donors, the study drew its conclusions from cross-sectional statistical analysis. Zero-insertion findings could be partly confounded by invariant cells (MAIT and iNKT cells).

Template switching added a universal primer site; cDNA carried unique molecular identifiers. One entry per CDR3 protein results from TCRdb running MiXCR on the 5' RACE reads. The data hold about 720,000 distinct CDR3 sequences, with around a sixth observed a single time. There are a few counts of this clonotype. Its antigen remains unknown. The same specimen was also included in a second study, on T cells expressing NK-cell markers. That investigation notes: It was still unclear whether expanded NKG2C+ T cell clones were HCMV specific.

The sequenced material came from PBMCs. This TCR was recovered from a woman younger than 30 in good health. The rearrangement joins TRBV6-5 to TRBJ2-6; no definite D call. The CDR3 is CASSYPDTSGANVLTF. The CDR3 DNA reads TGTGCCAGCAGCTACCCCGACACTTCTGGGGCCAACGTCCTGACTTTC.